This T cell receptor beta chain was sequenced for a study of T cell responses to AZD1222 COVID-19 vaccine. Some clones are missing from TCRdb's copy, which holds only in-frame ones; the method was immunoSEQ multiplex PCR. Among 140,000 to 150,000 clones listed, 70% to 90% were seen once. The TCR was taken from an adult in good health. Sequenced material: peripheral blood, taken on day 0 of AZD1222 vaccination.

The CDR3 coding sequence is TGTGCCAGCAGCCAAGGAGAAAGTTACAATGAGCAGTTCTTC. Its protein product is CASSQGESYNEQFF. This chain joins TRBV4-2 and TRBJ2-1; the D is unclear. Germline V gene data show CDR1 as LGHNA and CDR2 as YNFKEQ. Trimming removed 1 base at V and 4 bases at J, with 8 bases between. CDR3 length: 14 residues.